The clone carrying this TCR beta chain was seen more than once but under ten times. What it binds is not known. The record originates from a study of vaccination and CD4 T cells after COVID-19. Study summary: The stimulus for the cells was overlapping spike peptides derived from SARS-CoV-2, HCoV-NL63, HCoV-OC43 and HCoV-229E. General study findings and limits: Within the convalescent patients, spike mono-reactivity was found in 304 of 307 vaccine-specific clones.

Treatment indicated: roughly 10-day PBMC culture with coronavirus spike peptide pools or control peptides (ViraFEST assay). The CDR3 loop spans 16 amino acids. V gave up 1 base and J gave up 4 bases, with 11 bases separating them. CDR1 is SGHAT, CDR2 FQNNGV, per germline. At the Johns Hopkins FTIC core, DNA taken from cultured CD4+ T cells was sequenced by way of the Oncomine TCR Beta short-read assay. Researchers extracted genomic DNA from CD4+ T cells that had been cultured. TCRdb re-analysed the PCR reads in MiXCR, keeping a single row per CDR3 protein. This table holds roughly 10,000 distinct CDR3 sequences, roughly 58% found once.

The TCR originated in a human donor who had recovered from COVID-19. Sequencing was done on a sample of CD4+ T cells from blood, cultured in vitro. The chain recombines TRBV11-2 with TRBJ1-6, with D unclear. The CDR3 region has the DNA TGTGCCAGCAGCTTAGGGTGGGCAGGATATAATTCACCCCTCCACTTT. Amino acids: CASSLGWAGYNSPLHF.